What follows are 7 T cell receptor beta chains derived from one specimen sequenced in a study of metastatic and nonmetastatic thyroid tumors. With MiXCR, TCRdb reprocessed the PCR reads. The sample holds fewer than 35,000 clones; about a tenth are singletons and the top ten take around 16%. Each patient came to thyroid surgery without any prior treatment (of any kind). Sequencing used blood. The origin of the receptors is a female donor with papillary thyroid cancer or a benign thyroid nodule (not recorded which). Some clones in this sample may be carry-over from other donors' samples.

In its sample, this clone was seen many times. CDR3 sequence: CASSSSESTDTQYF. CDR3 in DNA: TGTGCCAGCAGCTCTAGCGAAAGCACAGATACGCAGTATTTT. This rearrangement joins TRBV5-4 to TRBJ2-3; D is possibly TRBD2 (6 bases). The V and J ends lost 3 bases and 0 bases respectively, with 8 bases between them. The CDR3 runs 14 residues. The germline gives CDR1 SGHNT, CDR2 YYREEE (reference sequence).

In this sample, this clone turned up a few times. The chain carries TRBV28 and TRBJ1-4; no reliable D call. The CDR3 runs 12 residues. Germline V gives CDR1 MDHEN, CDR2 SYDVKM. Here the CDR3 DNA reads TGTGCTTCGGGGTCTGCTAATGAAAAACTGTTTTTT. The encoded protein is CASGSANEKLFF. Using reference TRBV28 and TRBJ1-4 for the parts outside the CDR3, the full variable domain is DVKVTQSSRYLVKRTGEKVFLECVQDMDHENMFWYRQDPGLGLRLIYFSYDVKMKEKGDIPEGYSVSREKKERFSLILESASTNQTSMYLCASGSANEKLFFGSGTQLSVL.

In this sample, this clone turned up many times. The chain uses TRBV2 and TRBJ2-7; weak D call: TRBD1 (6 bases). V was cut by 6 bases and J by 3 bases, with 12 bases left in between. Looked up from germline, CDR1 is SNHLY and CDR2 is FYNNEI. This CDR3 contains 13 residues. CDR3 loop: CASSGDTRYEQYF. CDR3 in DNA: TGTGCCAGCAGCGGGGACACTCGCTACGAGCAGTACTTC.

This clone showed up just a few times. J is TRBJ1-4 and V is TRBV5-1, with a weak D call TRBD1 (6 bases). Trimming pared 3 bases from V and 7 bases from J, leaving 10 bases between. The germline gives CDR1 SGHRS, CDR2 YFSETQ. CDR3 length: 13 residues. The CDR3 here is CASSWGPGEKLFF. In DNA form, the CDR3 reads TGCGCCAGCAGCTGGGGGCCTGGTGAAAAACTGTTTTTT.

This clone was seen many times. The rearrangement joins TRBV6-2 or TRBV6-3 to TRBJ1-2, with TRBD1 identical over 10 bases. Germline lookup yields CDR1 MNHEY and CDR2 SVGEGT. This CDR3 has 13 residues. J was trimmed by 7 bases and V by 4 bases; bases with no gene match: 3. The CDR3 coding sequence is TGTGCCAGCAGTTCCGGGACAGGGGTTGGCTACACCTTC. Encoded protein: CASSSGTGVGYTF.

This clone was seen ten or more times. This chain uses TRBV3-1 with TRBJ2-3, with unresolved D. The V end was cut by 4 bases, the J end by 1 base, with 21 bases between. Germline CDR1 LGHDT, CDR2 YNNKEL (reference sequence). CDR3 length: 18 residues. The CDR3 sequence is CASSPLHGDSLGTDTQYF. DNA of the CDR3: TGTGCCAGCAGCCCTCTTCACGGCGATTCTCTGGGCACAGATACGCAGTATTTT.

This clone has a count of ten or more. This chain connects TRBV20-1 to TRBJ2-5, with a tentative D call TRBD1 (6 bases). The CDR3 is 13 residues long. Deletions cut 6 bases from V and 6 bases from J, with 17 bases between. The germline V gene encodes CDR1 DFQATT and CDR2 SNEGSKA (reference sequence). In DNA form, the CDR3 reads TGCAGTGCCCATGTCGAAGGGGGACAGACCCAGTACTTC. Its protein product is CSAHVEGGQTQYF.